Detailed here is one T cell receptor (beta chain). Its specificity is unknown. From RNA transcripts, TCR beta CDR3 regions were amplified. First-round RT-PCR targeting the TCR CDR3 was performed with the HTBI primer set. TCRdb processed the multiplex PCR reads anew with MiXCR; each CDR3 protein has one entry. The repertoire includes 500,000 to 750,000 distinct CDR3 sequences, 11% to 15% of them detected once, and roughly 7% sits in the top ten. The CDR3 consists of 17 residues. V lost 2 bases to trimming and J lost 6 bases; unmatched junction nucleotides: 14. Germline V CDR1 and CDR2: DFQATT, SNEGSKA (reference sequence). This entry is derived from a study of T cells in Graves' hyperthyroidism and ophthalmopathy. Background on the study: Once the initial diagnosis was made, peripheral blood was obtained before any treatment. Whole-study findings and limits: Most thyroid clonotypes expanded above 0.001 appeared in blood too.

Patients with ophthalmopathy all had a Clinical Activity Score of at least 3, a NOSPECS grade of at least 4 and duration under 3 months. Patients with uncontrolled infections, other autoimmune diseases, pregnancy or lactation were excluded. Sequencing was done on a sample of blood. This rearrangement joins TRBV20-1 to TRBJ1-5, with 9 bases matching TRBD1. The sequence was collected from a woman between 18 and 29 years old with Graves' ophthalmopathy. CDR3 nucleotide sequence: TGCAGTGCTAGATCCTTCTACACAGGGGGCCGGGGTCAGCCCCAGCATTTT. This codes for CSARSFYTGGRGQPQHF.